The entry below gives a single TCR beta chain sequence along with its context. The target antigen is unknown. The data are from a study of OX40 agonist ivuxolimab in advanced cancers. Study overall: Enrolled patients in dose escalation had cancers that were hepatocellular carcinoma, melanoma, renal cell or head and neck cancer.

V was trimmed by 0 bases and J by 3 bases, leaving 14 bases between them. Germline CDR1 reads LGHNA; CDR2 reads YSLEER. There are 16 residues in the CDR3. Assay: immunoSEQ multiplex PCR; the TCRdb copy retains only in-frame clones and omits some. The table includes around 69,000 clones, over 75% detected once. General study findings and limits: Antigen specificity remained undetermined for the expanded peripheral T cells.

The genes are TRBV4-3 and TRBJ1-2, with D hard to call. This specimen was CD4+ or CD8+ T cells sorted from blood, taken in a trial of the OX40 agonist ivuxolimab. This clonotype was sampled from an adult with an advanced solid tumor such as melanoma, head and neck, liver or kidney cancer. The CDR3 DNA reads as TGCGCCAGCAGCCAAGACCCGGGGAGACTCGACTATGGCTACACCTTC. The encoded protein is CASSQDPGRLDYGYTF.